What follows are 21 T cell receptor beta chains derived from one specimen sequenced in a study of persistence of HIV-infected CD4 T cells. These receptors are not linked to any known antigen. Anti-CD3/anti-CD28 beads served as a nonspecific positive control stimulus. Responding CD4+ T cells were sorted by upregulation of both CD40 ligand and CD69. Sequencing used immunoSEQ version 4 in survey mode. Profiling relied on immunoSEQ multiplex PCR, and the TCRdb table lists in-frame clones only, not all of them. The sample includes 40,000 or so clones, about 85% seen only once; the top ten take 0.4% to 0.5%. The sequencing used CD4+ T cells sorted from PBMCs after roughly 18-hour stimulation, collected from a patient who received antiretroviral therapy. Source of these receptors: an adult woman with HIV who was CMV-seropositive.

This chain links TRBV27 with TRBJ1-6, with a tentative D call TRBD1 (5 bases). The germline V gene has CDR1 MNHEY and CDR2 SMNVEV (reference sequence). Trimming took off 4 bases at V and 7 bases at J, with 17 bases between the two ends. The CDR3 has 16 residues. The CDR3 sequence is CASSSAAGVGNSPLHF. As DNA, the CDR3 is TGTGCCAGCAGTTCCGCCGCGGGGGTAGGGAATTCACCCCTCCACTTT.

V usage is TRBV3-1 (or the pseudogene TRBV3-2) and J usage is TRBJ1-2; TRBD1 matches 9 bases. Germline V gene lookup returns CDR1 LGHDT and CDR2 YNNKEL (reference sequence). V was clipped by 0 bases and J by 8 bases; unmatched bases: 10. This CDR3 has 16 residues. The CDR3 is CASSQDLTGGAGGYTF. CDR3 bases: TGTGCCAGCAGCCAAGATCTAACAGGGGGCGCAGGGGGCTACACCTTC.

The CDR3 DNA reads TGTGCCAGCAAAGCATTAGGTACCAATGAGCAGTTCTTC. This gives the protein CASKALGTNEQFF. This chain uses TRBV13 with TRBJ2-1; D is unclear. This CDR3 is 13 amino acids long. V was pared by 7 bases and J by 6 bases, with 13 bases between. The germline CDR1 and CDR2 sequences are PRHDT and FYEKMQ (reference sequence).

This chain links TRBV9 with TRBJ1-4, with a possible D match to TRBD1 (5 bases). V was trimmed by 3 bases and J by 2 bases, leaving 11 bases between them. Germline values: CDR1 SGDLS, CDR2 YYNGEE. This CDR3 contains 15 residues. CDR3 amino acids: CASSATGFTNEKLFF. The CDR3 DNA reads as TGTGCCAGCAGCGCCACAGGTTTCACTAATGAAAAACTGTTTTTT.

A single count supports this clone. The chain uses TRBV9 and TRBJ1-1, with unresolved D. Germline V CDR1 and CDR2: SGDLS, YYNGEE. Trimming shortened V by 5 bases and J by 1 base, and 12 bases separated the two germline ends. There are 14 residues in the CDR3. DNA for the CDR3: TGTGCCAGCAGGGAAGGGTGGGGGAACACTGAAGCTTTCTTT. Residues: CASREGWGNTEAFF.

This chain links TRBV11-3 with TRBJ2-1, with D perhaps matching TRBD1 or TRBD2 (6 bases each). Trimming took off 8 bases at V and 4 bases at J, with 12 bases between the two ends. The CDR3 consists of 13 residues. Germline V gene data show CDR1 as SGHNT and CDR2 as YENEEA. The CDR3 loop reads CASSRGPYNEQFF. The CDR3 nucleotides read TGTGCCAGCTCCCGGGGGCCATACAATGAGCAGTTCTTC.

This clone was picked up a small number of times. The CDR3 spells CASSIESTGGNEQFF. DNA for the CDR3: TGTGCCAGTAGTATAGAGTCGACAGGGGGAAATGAGCAGTTCTTC. The chain links TRBV19 to TRBJ2-1; 9 bases fit TRBD1. The ends lost 0 bases at V and 7 bases at J; junction bases unmatched: 4. Germline values: CDR1 LNHDA, CDR2 SQIVND (reference sequence). CDR3 length equals 15 residues. Full variable domain (missing parts from reference TRBV19 and TRBJ2-1): DGGITQSPKYLFRKEGQNVTLSCEQNLNHDAMYWYRQDPGQGLRLIYYSQIVNDFQKGDIAEGYSVSREKKESFPLTVTSAQKNPTAFYLCASSIESTGGNEQFFGPGTRLTVL.

This chain joins TRBV14 and TRBJ2-2; TRBD2 matches 9 bases. The CDR3 consists of 16 residues. J gave up 4 bases and V 1 base, and 4 bases lay outside the gene matches. Germline CDR1 is SGHDN and CDR2 is FVKESK. Here the CDR3 DNA reads TGTGCCAGCAGCCAAGTCTTAGCGGGGGCCACCGGGGAGCTGTTTTTT. Translated: CASSQVLAGATGELFF.

This rearrangement joins TRBV19 to TRBJ1-5; D unresolved. V was trimmed by 3 bases and J by 7 bases, leaving 7 bases between them. Germline CDR1 and CDR2: LNHDA and SQIVND (reference sequence). The CDR3 loop spans 12 amino acids. The CDR3 DNA sequence: TGTGCCAGTAGTATCCTCCAACAGCCCCAGCATTTT. Amino acids: CASSILQQPQHF.

This clone was seen more than once but under ten times. This chain uses TRBV4-1 with TRBJ1-1; D gene uncertain. CDR3 length equals 14 residues. Trimming shortened V by 0 bases and J by 1 base, and 6 bases separated the two germline ends. Germline values: CDR1 MGHRA, CDR2 YSYEKL. The CDR3 nucleotides read TGCGCCAGCAGCCAAGATAGGAGGAACACTGAAGCTTTCTTT. This encodes CASSQDRRNTEAFF.

In DNA, the CDR3 is TGTGCCAGCAGCCAAGAAAAAGGGGCCCTCCTCCCAGATACGCAGTATTTT. As protein: CASSQEKGALLPDTQYF. V is TRBV3-1 (or the pseudogene TRBV3-2) and J is TRBJ2-3; tentatively, D is TRBD1 (5 bases). V lost 0 bases, J lost 4 bases, and 17 bases lay in between. The CDR3 length is 17 residues. Germline V CDR1 and CDR2: LGHDT, YNNKEL (reference sequence).

The V call is TRBV5-1, the J call TRBJ1-1, with D tentatively TRBD1 (6 bases). This CDR3 comprises 13 residues. Deletions cut 4 bases from V and 4 bases from J, with 11 bases between. Per germline, CDR1 SGHRS and CDR2 YFSETQ. Written as DNA, the CDR3 is TGCGCCAGCAGCCTAGGACAGCCCACTGAAGCTTTCTTT. Amino acid sequence: CASSLGQPTEAFF.

This clone was recorded once. V gene TRBV5-1 combines with J gene TRBJ2-1; D remains unclear. This CDR3 has 11 residues. The germline V gene encodes CDR1 SGHRS and CDR2 YFSETQ. V was cut by 2 bases and J by 6 bases, with 3 bases left in between. The DNA of the CDR3 is TGCGCCAGCAGCTTCGGCAATGAGCAGTTCTTC. Protein: CASSFGNEQFF.

This clone has only one observation. V gene TRBV5-1 combines with J gene TRBJ2-1, with D perhaps matching TRBD1 (5 bases). Trimming removed 5 bases at V and 7 bases at J, with 13 bases between. CDR3 size: 13 residues. Per the germline V gene, CDR1 is SGHRS and CDR2 is YFSETQ. Written as DNA, the CDR3 is TGCGCCAGCAGTCCGTCAGGGTTGAATGAGCAGTTCTTC. Translation: CASSPSGLNEQFF. The full variable domain, in which reference TRBV5-1 and TRBJ2-1 provide the parts outside the CDR3, is KAGVTQTPRYLIKTRGQQVTLSCSPISGHRSVSWYQQTPGQGLQFLFEYFSETQRNKGNFPGRFSGRQFSNSRSEMNVSTLELGDSALYLCASSPSGLNEQFFGPGTRLTVL.

In its sample, this clone was seen once. The rearrangement uses TRBV25-1 and TRBJ1-1; D may be TRBD1 (5 bases). There are 11 residues in the CDR3. In germline, CDR1 is MGHDK, CDR2 SYGVNS. Trimming took off 4 bases at V and 10 bases at J, with 10 bases between the two ends. The CDR3 spells CASSGGLGAFF. For the CDR3, the DNA is TGTGCCAGCAGTGGGGGACTGGGAGCTTTCTTT.

This chain joins TRBV2 and TRBJ1-2; D may be TRBD1 (5 bases). This CDR3 contains 13 residues. V was pared by 5 bases and J by 14 bases, with 21 bases between. Germline-derived CDR1 and CDR2 are SNHLY and FYNNEI. This CDR3 is CASSYSGDGTRTF. CDR3 DNA sequence: TGTGCCAGCAGTTACTCGGGGGACGGGACGCGGACCTTC.

V is TRBV28 and J is TRBJ1-2; a weak D match, TRBD1 (5 bases). The V end lost 7 bases, the J end lost 4 bases, and 22 bases lay between the germline ends. Germline V gene data show CDR1 as MDHEN and CDR2 as SYDVKM. The CDR3 is 16 residues long. The CDR3 protein is CASILSGALGGYGYTF. The CDR3 bases are TGTGCCAGCATCCTATCCGGGGCCCTGGGCGGCTATGGCTACACCTTC.

The gene calls are TRBV9 and TRBJ2-1; 9 nucleotides match TRBD1. The CDR3 extends over 15 amino acids. V lost 2 bases, J lost 7 bases, and 7 bases stayed unmatched. The germline V gene encodes CDR1 SGDLS and CDR2 YYNGEE. CDR3 region: CASSVKDRGGNEQFF. The DNA of the CDR3 is TGTGCCAGCAGCGTGAAGGACAGGGGAGGGAATGAGCAGTTCTTC.

The chain has TRBV12-5 and TRBJ1-2, with D tentatively TRBD1 (6 bases). CDR1 and CDR2 from the germline V gene are LGHNT and FRNRAP. There are 14 residues in the CDR3. The germline V and J ends were trimmed by 1 base and 6 bases, with 12 bases remaining between them. The CDR3: CASGLGSGANGYTF. As DNA, the CDR3 is TGTGCTAGTGGTTTGGGTTCAGGGGCGAATGGCTACACCTTC.

The rearrangement joins TRBV3-1 (or the pseudogene TRBV3-2) to TRBJ2-2, with D perhaps matching TRBD2 (5 bases). The CDR3 contains 15 residues. The germline CDR1 and CDR2 sequences are LGHDT and YNNKEL (reference sequence). The V and J ends lost 1 base and 4 bases respectively, with 10 bases between them. In DNA form, the CDR3 reads TGTGCCAGCAGCCAAGCGGGGAGTGCCACCGGGGAGCTGTTTTTT. Its protein is CASSQAGSATGELFF.

The rearrangement joins TRBV15 to TRBJ1-2; tentative D call: TRBD1 (5 bases). Trimming left V 4 bases short and J 4 bases short, with 13 bases between. The CDR3 spans 14 residues. CDR1 LNHNV and CDR2 YYDKDF come from the germline V gene (reference sequence). The CDR3 DNA follows: TGTGCCACCAGCAAACAGGAGCAGGGCTATGGCTACACCTTC. It yields the protein CATSKQEQGYGYTF.